A selection of T cell receptor beta chains follows, all from one sample in a study of blood T cell repertoires in COVID-19. Some clones are missing from TCRdb's copy, which holds only in-frame ones; the method was immunoSEQ multiplex PCR. Found here are 180,000 or so clones, about 85% of them singletons; the top ten hold less than 1%. Source material: peripheral blood. The origin of the receptors is a man between 18 and 29 years old with acute or convalescent COVID-19. Each CDR3 is given with its conserved first and last residue.

V	J	CDR3
TRBV6-5	TRBJ1-1	CASSYSRKAFTEAFF
TRBV7-8	TRBJ2-2	CASSNTGQRTGELFF
TRBV3-1/TRBV3-2	TRBJ1-6	CASSQMAAGGGSPLHF
TRBV5-1	TRBJ2-3	CASSPWTSGGFSTDTQYF
TRBV5-1	TRBJ1-6	CASSQQDNSPLHF
TRBV6-5	TRBJ2-1	CASLPPGGPLGEQFF
TRBV5-4	TRBJ1-2	CASRSGTVYGYTF
TRBV19	TRBJ1-3	CASRRGPNTIYF
TRBV4-1	TRBJ1-2	CASSTVGGSDGYTF
TRBV19	TRBJ1-2	CASRPGTGYGYTF
TRBV30	TRBJ2-3	CALTGQGSPTDTQYF
TRBV13	TRBJ2-1	CASSLGPGERPVYNEQFF
TRBV6-5	TRBJ1-2	CASTETGNNYGYTF
TRBV5-1	TRBJ1-1	CASSPTTGANTEAFF
TRBV6-2/TRBV6-3	TRBJ2-5	CASSTPTSYETQYF
TRBV18	TRBJ1-1	CASSPPTGRHTEAFF
TRBV4-1	TRBJ2-1	CASSHLAGGRLFSYNEQFF
TRBV3-1/TRBV3-2	TRBJ2-2	CASSQELTGRKGELFF
TRBV7-2	TRBJ2-3	CASSLLPTTGSGDTQYF
TRBV12-5	TRBJ2-1	CASGLVSAIDEQFF
TRBV15	TRBJ2-7	CATSRAPGQGYEQYF
TRBV2	TRBJ2-1	CASSVTSGAYNEQFF
TRBV7-3	TRBJ2-2	CASSLMASGGARSTGELFF
TRBV11-2	TRBJ2-3	CASSLSIGSSADTQYF
TRBV2	TRBJ1-1	CASSFSPGDTEAFF
TRBV2	TRBJ2-1	CASPRDRGGKFF
TRBV24-1	TRBJ2-2	CATRQGGTGELFF
TRBV7-9	TRBJ2-2	CASIAGANTGELFF
TRBV5-5	TRBJ1-4	CASSLVGGINEKLFF
TRBV14	TRBJ2-7	CASSRGTYEQYF
TRBV7-2	TRBJ2-6	CASSAGRLAANSGANVLTF
TRBV10-3	TRBJ2-4	CAISEGHTLAKNIQYF
TRBV30	TRBJ1-5	CAWSTGAEQPQHF